This TCR beta chain was recorded in a study of T cell responses to AZD1222 COVID-19 vaccine. Study outcomes and limitations: As reported, nearly half of all spike-specific TCRs target variant regions that are unmutated.

As to this clone: The antigen is not known.

CDR1 is MDHEN and CDR2 is SYDVKM in the germline V gene. V lost 4 bases and J lost 7; bases outside the gene matches: 7. CDR3 length equals 14 residues. Assay: immunoSEQ multiplex PCR; the TCRdb copy retains only in-frame clones and omits some. The sample shows 150,000 to 180,000 clones, around 89% of them seen only once. The V gene is TRBV28, the J gene TRBJ1-2, with 9 bases aligning to TRBD1. The receptor was isolated from an adult in good health. The specimen was peripheral blood, collected on day 0 of AZD1222 vaccination. CDR3 DNA sequence: TGTGCCAGCAGTTCGGGACAGGGTAGGTCTGGCTACACCTTC. Amino acids: CASSSGQGRSGYTF.